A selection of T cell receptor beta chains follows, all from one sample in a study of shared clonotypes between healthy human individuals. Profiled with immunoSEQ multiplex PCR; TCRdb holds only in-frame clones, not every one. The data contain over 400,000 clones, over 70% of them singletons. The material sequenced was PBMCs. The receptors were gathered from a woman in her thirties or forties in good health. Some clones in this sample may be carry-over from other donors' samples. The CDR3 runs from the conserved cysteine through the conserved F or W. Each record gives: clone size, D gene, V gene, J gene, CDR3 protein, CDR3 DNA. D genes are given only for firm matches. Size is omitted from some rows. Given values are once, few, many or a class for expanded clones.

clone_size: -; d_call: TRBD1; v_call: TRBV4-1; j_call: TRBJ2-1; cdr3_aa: CASSQFRDRGGNEQFF; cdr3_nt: TGCGCCAGCAGCCAATTCCGGGACAGGGGTGGGAATGAGCAGTTCTTC
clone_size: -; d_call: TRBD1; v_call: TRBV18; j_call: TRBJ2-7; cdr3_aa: CASSRDRGSSYEQYF; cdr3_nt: TGTGCCAGCTCACGGGACAGGGGAAGCTCCTACGAGCAGTACTTC
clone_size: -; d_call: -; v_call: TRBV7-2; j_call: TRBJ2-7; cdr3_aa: CASSLAGAASYEQYF; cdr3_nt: TGTGCCAGCAGCTTAGCGGGGGCAGCCTCCTACGAGCAGTACTTC
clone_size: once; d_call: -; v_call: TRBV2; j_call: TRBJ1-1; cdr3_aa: CASSEESRTEAFF; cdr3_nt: TGTGCCAGCAGTGAAGAGTCGCGCACTGAAGCTTTCTTT
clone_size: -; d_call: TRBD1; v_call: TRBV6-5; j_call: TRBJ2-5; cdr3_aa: CASSYLDRRETQYF; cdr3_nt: TGTGCCAGCAGTTACTTGGACAGGCGAGAGACCCAGTACTTC
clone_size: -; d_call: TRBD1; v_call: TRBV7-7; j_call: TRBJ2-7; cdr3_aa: CASSFGTGFEQYF; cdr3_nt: TGTGCCAGCAGCTTTGGGACAGGGTTCGAGCAGTACTTC
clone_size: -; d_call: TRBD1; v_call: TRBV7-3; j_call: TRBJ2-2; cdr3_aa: CASSLTGGNDGELFF; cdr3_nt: TGTGCCAGCAGCTTGACAGGGGGTAATGACGGGGAGCTGTTTTTT
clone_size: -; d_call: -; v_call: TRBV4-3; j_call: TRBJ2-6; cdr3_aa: CASSQGDLNGAVLTF; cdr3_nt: TGCGCCAGCAGCCAAGGGGACTTAAACGGGGCCGTCCTGACTTTC
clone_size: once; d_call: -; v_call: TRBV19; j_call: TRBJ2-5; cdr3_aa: CATTDTRQETQYF; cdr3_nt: TGTGCCACCACGGACACCCGCCAAGAGACCCAGTACTTC
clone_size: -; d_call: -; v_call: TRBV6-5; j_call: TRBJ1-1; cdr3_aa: CASSPRQGNTEAFF; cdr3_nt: TGTGCCAGCAGCCCCCGACAAGGAAACACTGAAGCTTTCTTT
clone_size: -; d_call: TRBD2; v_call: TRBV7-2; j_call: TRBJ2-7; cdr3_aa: CASSLVGTSGNEQYF; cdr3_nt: TGTGCCAGCAGCTTAGTTGGGACTAGCGGCAACGAGCAGTACTTC
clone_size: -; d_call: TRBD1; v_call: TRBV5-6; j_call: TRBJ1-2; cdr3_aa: CASSLAETGALSSNYGYTF; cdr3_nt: TGTGCCAGCAGCTTGGCGGAGACAGGGGCCCTCTCATCTAACTATGGCTACACCTTC
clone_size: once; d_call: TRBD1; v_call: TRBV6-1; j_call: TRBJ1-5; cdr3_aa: CASIPGQGGQPQHF; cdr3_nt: TGTGCCAGCATTCCGGGACAGGGGGGTCAGCCCCAGCATTTT
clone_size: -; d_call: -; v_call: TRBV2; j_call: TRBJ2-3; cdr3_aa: CASSAVSTDTQYF; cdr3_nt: TGTGCCAGCAGTGCGGTTAGCACAGATACGCAGTATTTT
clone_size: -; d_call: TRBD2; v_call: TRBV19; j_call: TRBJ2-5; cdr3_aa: CASSTSLTGTSEQTQYF; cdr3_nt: TGTGCCAGTAGTACCTCCCTAACCGGGACTAGCGAACAGACCCAGTACTTC
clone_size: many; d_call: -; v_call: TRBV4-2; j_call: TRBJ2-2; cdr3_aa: CASSQDGGGNTGELFF; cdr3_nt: TGTGCCAGCAGCCAAGATGGAGGAGGGAACACCGGGGAGCTGTTTTTT
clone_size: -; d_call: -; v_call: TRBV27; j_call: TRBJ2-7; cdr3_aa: CASSLSGGDVSYEQYF; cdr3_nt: TGTGCCAGCAGTTTATCGGGCGGGGATGTCTCCTACGAGCAGTACTTC
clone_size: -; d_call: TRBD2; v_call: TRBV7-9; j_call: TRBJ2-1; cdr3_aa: CASSPLADSYNEQFF; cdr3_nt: TGTGCCAGCAGCCCGCTAGCGGACTCCTACAATGAGCAGTTCTTC
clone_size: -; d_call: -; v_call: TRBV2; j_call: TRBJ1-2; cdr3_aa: CASTDPLANTNYGYTF; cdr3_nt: TGTGCCAGCACTGACCCCTTGGCAAACACTAACTATGGCTACACCTTC
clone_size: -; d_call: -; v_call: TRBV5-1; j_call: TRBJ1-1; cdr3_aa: CASSLGGDVNTEAFF; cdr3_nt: TGCGCCAGCAGCTTGGGAGGGGACGTGAACACTGAAGCTTTCTTT
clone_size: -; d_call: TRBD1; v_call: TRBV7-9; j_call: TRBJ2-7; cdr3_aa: CASSVAVRTGGLGYYEQYF; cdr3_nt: TGTGCCAGCAGCGTAGCGGTGAGAACAGGGGGACTGGGGTACTACGAGCAGTACTTC
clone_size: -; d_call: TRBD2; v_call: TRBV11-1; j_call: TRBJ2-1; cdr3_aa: CASSLVVAGDGEQFF; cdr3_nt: TGTGCCAGCAGCTTAGTCGTAGCGGGAGACGGTGAGCAGTTCTTC
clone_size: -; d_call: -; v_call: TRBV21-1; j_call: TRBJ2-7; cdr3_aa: CASSKVGPGRNTSGIYEQYF; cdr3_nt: TGTGCCAGCAGCAAAGTAGGGCCAGGGCGAAATACTAGCGGGATTTACGAGCAGTACTTC
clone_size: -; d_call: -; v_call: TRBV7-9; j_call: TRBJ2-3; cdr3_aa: CASSNGFTDTQYF; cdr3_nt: TGTGCCAGCAGTAACGGTTTCACAGATACGCAGTATTTT
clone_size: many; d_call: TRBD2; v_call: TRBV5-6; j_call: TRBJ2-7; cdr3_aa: CASSWGTGTSFSEQYF; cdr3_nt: TGTGCCAGCAGCTGGGGGACCGGGACTAGCTTTTCCGAGCAGTACTTC
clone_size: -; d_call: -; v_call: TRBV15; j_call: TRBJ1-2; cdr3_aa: CATSKETAYYGYTF; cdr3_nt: TGTGCCACCAGCAAAGAAACAGCTTATTATGGCTACACCTTC
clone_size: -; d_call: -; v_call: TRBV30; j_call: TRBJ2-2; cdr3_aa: CAWSVLRGGAGELFF; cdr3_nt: TGTGCCTGGAGTGTACTCAGGGGAGGGGCCGGGGAGCTGTTTTTT
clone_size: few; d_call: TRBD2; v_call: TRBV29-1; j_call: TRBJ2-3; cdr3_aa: CSVEDTGSGRAPDTQYF; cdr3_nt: TGCAGCGTTGAAGATACGGGTAGCGGGAGGGCCCCGGATACGCAGTATTTT
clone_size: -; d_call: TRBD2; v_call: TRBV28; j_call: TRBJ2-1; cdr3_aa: CASRPGLAGVEQFF; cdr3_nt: TGTGCCAGCAGGCCCGGACTAGCGGGAGTTGAGCAGTTCTTC
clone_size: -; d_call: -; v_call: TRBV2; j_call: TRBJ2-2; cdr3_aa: CASISGNTGELFF; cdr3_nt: TGTGCCAGCATTTCCGGGAACACCGGGGAGCTGTTTTTT
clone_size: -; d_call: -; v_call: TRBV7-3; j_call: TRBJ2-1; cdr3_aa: CASSSIGPLGSPYNEQFF; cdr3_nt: TGTGCCAGCAGCTCGATTGGGCCCCTCGGGAGCCCCTACAATGAGCAGTTCTTC
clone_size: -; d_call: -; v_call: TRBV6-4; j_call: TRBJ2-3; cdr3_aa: CATSQEAGEGTDTQYF; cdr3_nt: TGTGCCACCTCACAGGAGGCAGGGGAGGGTACAGATACGCAGTATTTT
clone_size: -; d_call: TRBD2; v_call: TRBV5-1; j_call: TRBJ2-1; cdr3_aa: CASSFSGRAYNEQFF; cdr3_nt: TGCGCCAGCAGCTTTAGCGGGAGGGCCTACAATGAGCAGTTCTTC
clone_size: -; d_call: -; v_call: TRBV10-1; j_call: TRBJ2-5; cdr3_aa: CASSEGRGAQETQYF; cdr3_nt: TGCGCCAGCAGTGAGGGTCGAGGGGCCCAAGAGACCCAGTACTTC
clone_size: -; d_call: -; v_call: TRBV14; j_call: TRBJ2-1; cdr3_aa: CASSQGSYNEQFF; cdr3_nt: TGTGCCAGCAGCCAAGGTTCCTACAATGAGCAGTTCTTC
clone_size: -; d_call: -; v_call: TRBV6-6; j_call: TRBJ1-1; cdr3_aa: CASGMNTEAFF; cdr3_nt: TGTGCCAGCGGGATGAACACTGAAGCTTTCTTT
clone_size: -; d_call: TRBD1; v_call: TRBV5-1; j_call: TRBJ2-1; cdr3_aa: CASSLSPGGINEQFF; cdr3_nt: TGCGCCAGCAGCTTGAGTCCAGGGGGAATCAATGAGCAGTTCTTC
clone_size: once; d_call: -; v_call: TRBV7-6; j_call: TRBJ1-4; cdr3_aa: CASSLGGVQTEKLFF; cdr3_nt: TGTGCCAGCAGCTTAGGAGGAGTCCAGACTGAAAAACTGTTTTTT